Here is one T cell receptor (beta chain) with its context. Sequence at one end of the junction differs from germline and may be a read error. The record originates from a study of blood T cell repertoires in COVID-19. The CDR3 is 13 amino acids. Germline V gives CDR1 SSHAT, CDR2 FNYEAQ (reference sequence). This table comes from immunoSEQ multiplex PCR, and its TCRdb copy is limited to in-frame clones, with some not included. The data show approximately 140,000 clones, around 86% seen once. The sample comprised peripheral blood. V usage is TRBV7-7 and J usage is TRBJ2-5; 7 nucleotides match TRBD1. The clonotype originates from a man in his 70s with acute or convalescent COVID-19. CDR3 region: CASSPRGIETQYF. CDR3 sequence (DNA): TGTGCTAGCAGCCCCAGGGGGATCGAGACCCAGTACTTC.